The T cell receptor beta chain under discussion was sequenced for a study of blood T cells in healthy people across ages. A second about 6 to 11 cycle PCR used barcoded and J-beta primers. TCRdb ran MiXCR on the 5' RACE reads and lists one entry per CDR3 protein. This table holds 1.5 million to 2 million distinct CDR3 sequences, less than 50% found once. Germline values: CDR1 DFQATT, CDR2 SNEGSKA (reference sequence). The CDR3 has 14 residues. V lost 3 bases and J lost 7, with 17 bases in between. The sequenced material came from blood. V and J are TRBV20-1 and TRBJ2-3, with D possibly matching TRBD2 (5 bases). The receptor was derived from a woman aged 40 to 50 in good health. The CDR3 is CSARDSVTRNTQYF. The DNA for the CDR3 is TGCAGTGCTAGGGACTCGGTCACTAGGAATACGCAGTATTTT.